Given below is one T cell receptor beta chain in context. Its antigen is still unknown. The junction departs from germline at one end; a sequencing error may be responsible. The repertoire was sequenced with immunoSEQ multiplex PCR; TCRdb's copy has only in-frame clones and lacks some. The sample records roughly 120,000 clones, 85% to 95% being singletons. Per the germline V gene, CDR1 is SSHAT and CDR2 is FNYEAQ (reference sequence). The CDR3 has 13 residues. This entry belongs to a study of OX40 agonist ivuxolimab in advanced cancers. Study in general: Patients were dosed intravenously with ivuxolimab at 0.01 to 10 mg/kg every 2 weeks. Three dose-escalation patients had partial responses: one with hepatocellular carcinoma and two with cutaneous melanoma.

Study-wide points: Among T cells, CD8+ cells averaged more expanded clones than CD4+ cells. Antigen specificity was not determined for the expanded peripheral T cells.

Sequencing used CD4+ or CD8+ T cells sorted from blood, obtained in a trial of the OX40 agonist ivuxolimab. The chain has TRBV7-7 and TRBJ1-4, with a possible D match to TRBD1 (6 bases). This TCR derives from an adult with an advanced solid tumor such as melanoma, head and neck, liver or kidney cancer. CDR3 coding DNA: TGTGCTAGCAGCTTAGGGGGGAATGAAAAACTGTTTTTT. It is translated as CASSLGGNEKLFF.